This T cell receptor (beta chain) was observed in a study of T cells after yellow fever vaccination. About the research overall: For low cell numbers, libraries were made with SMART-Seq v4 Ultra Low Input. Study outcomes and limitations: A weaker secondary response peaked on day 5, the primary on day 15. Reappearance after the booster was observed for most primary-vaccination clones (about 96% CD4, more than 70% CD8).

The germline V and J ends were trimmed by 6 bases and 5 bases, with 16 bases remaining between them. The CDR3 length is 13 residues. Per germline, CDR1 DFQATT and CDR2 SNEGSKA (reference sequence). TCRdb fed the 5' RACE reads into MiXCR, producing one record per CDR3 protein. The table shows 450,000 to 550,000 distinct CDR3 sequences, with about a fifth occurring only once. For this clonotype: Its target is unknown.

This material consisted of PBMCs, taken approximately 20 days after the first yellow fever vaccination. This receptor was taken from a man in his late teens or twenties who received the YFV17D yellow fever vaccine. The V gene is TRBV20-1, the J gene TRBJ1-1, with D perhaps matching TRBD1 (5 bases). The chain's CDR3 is CSALAGGGTEAFF. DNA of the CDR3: TGCAGTGCCCTTGCCGGGGGGGGTACTGAAGCTTTCTTT.